The 32 T cell receptor beta chains in this list originate from one sample, sequenced in a study of blood T cell repertoires in COVID-19. Using immunoSEQ multiplex PCR, the repertoire was profiled, and TCRdb retains in-frame clones only, with some absent. The sample lists about 380,000 clones; roughly 80% were seen once. The specimen sequenced was peripheral blood. Receptors were obtained from a human donor with acute or convalescent COVID-19. The donor label of this sample is uncertain.

A word on this clone: This CDR3 is also generated by other DNA sequences in the sample. This sequence joins TRBV5-5 and TRBJ1-1; possible D gene TRBD1, 5 bases. There are 14 residues in the CDR3. Germline V gene sequence: CDR1 SGHKS, CDR2 YYEKEE (reference sequence). Trimming shortened V by 0 bases and J by 0 bases, and 6 bases separated the two germline ends. CDR3 nucleotide sequence: TGTGCCAGCAGCTTGGGGGGCCTGAACACTGAAGCTTTCTTT. It codes for CASSLGGLNTEAFF.

V and J are TRBV28 and TRBJ2-5; TRBD1 agrees at 9 bases. From germline, CDR1 is MDHEN and CDR2 SYDVKM. This CDR3 contains 13 residues. J was trimmed by 10 bases and V by 5 bases; bases with no gene match: 8. The CDR3: CASSAWTGEVQYF. The CDR3 DNA sequence: TGTGCCAGCAGTGCCTGGACAGGGGAGGTCCAGTACTTC.

This chain joins TRBV27 and TRBJ2-4, with TRBD1 as a possible D gene (6 bases). Germline V lookup: CDR1 MNHEY, CDR2 SMNVEV (reference sequence). CDR3 length: 16 amino acids. V was shortened by 0 bases and J by 2 bases, with 11 bases between the two germline ends. CDR3 in DNA: TGTGCCAGCAGTTTATCGCCCACAGGGACCAAAAACATTCAGTACTTC. This gives the protein CASSLSPTGTKNIQYF.

This chain connects TRBV19 to TRBJ2-2; no clear D gene. This CDR3 has 14 residues. V was clipped by 5 bases and J by 6 bases, with 13 bases between them. Germline V gene data show CDR1 as LNHDA and CDR2 as SQIVND (reference sequence). The CDR3 reads CASSAHLGAGELFF. DNA for the CDR3: TGTGCCAGTAGTGCTCACCTAGGCGCCGGGGAGCTGTTTTTT.

The chain combines TRBV24-1 with TRBJ1-2; D gene uncertain. V lost 2 bases and J lost 5, with 8 bases in between. The CDR3 has 13 residues. CDR1 KGHDR and CDR2 SFDVKD come from the germline V gene. Written as DNA, the CDR3 is TGTGCCACCAGTGATTCGCGGAAATATGGCTACACCTTC. It yields the protein CATSDSRKYGYTF.

The V gene is TRBV4-2, the J gene TRBJ2-5; 7 nucleotides align to TRBD2. CDR1 is LGHNA and CDR2 is YNFKEQ in the germline V gene. This CDR3 is 16 amino acids long. V lost 1 base to trimming and J lost 4 bases; unmatched junction nucleotides: 9. CDR3 amino acids: CASSQGVSGVRETQYF. The CDR3 nucleotides read TGTGCCAGCAGCCAAGGGGTGAGCGGGGTCAGAGAGACCCAGTACTTC.

The chain joins TRBV7-2 to TRBJ2-1, with TRBD2 identical over 8 bases. The CDR3 contains 15 residues. The V and J ends lost 5 bases and 2 bases, in that order; junction bases with no gene match: 5. Per the germline V gene, CDR1 is SGHTA and CDR2 is FQGNSA. CDR3 bases: TGTGCCAGCAGCCCAAATAGCGGGACCTACAATGAGCAGTTCTTC. Translating gives CASSPNSGTYNEQFF.

The chain has TRBV9 and TRBJ2-4; 8 bases map to TRBD2. The trim removed 3 bases at V and 8 bases at J, leaving 4 bases unmatched. CDR1 SGDLS and CDR2 YYNGEE come from the germline V gene. This CDR3 comprises 13 residues. CDR3 DNA: TGTGCCAGCAGCGCCACTAGCGGATACATTCAGTACTTC. Translating gives CASSATSGYIQYF. Based on the CDR3 plus reference TRBV9 and TRBJ2-4, the full variable domain is DSGVTQTPKHLITATGQRVTLRCSPRSGDLSVYWYQQSLDQGLQFLIQYYNGEERAKGNILERFSAQQFPDLHSELNLSSLELGDSALYFCASSATSGYIQYFGAGTRLSVL.

The chain is built from TRBV4-2 and TRBJ1-2, with D unresolved. The germline V gene has CDR1 LGHNA and CDR2 YNFKEQ. Between the trimmed V and J ends, which lost 1 base and 1 base, there was a span of 10 bases. The length of the CDR3 is 15 residues. The CDR3: CASSQGQANNYGYTF. CDR3 nucleotides: TGTGCCAGCAGCCAAGGGCAGGCTAATAACTATGGCTACACCTTC.

The chain combines TRBV5-4 with TRBJ2-5; weak D call: TRBD2 (6 bases). Germline assignment: CDR1 SGHNT and CDR2 YYREEE (reference sequence). Trimming cost V 2 bases and J 5 bases, with 13 bases left between them. This CDR3 contains 14 residues. In DNA, the CDR3 is TGTGCCAGCAGCTTAGGGTCCCGGGAGGAGACCCAGTACTTC. It is translated as CASSLGSREETQYF.

On this clone: Within the sample, other DNA sequences also encode this same CDR3. This sequence joins TRBV9 and TRBJ2-7; tentative D call: TRBD1 (5 bases). Germline-derived CDR1 and CDR2 are SGDLS and YYNGEE. The V end lost 0 bases, the J end lost 2 bases, and 9 bases lay between the germline ends. The CDR3 loop spans 14 amino acids. In DNA, the CDR3 is TGTGCCAGCAGCGTAGGTACAGGAACCTACGAGCAGTACTTC. It specifies CASSVGTGTYEQYF.

V gene TRBV5-1 combines with J gene TRBJ1-1, with D tentatively TRBD1 (5 bases). Germline V gene lookup returns CDR1 SGHRS and CDR2 YFSETQ. The CDR3 has 13 residues. Trimming removed 2 bases at V and 5 bases at J, with 10 bases between. The CDR3 DNA reads TGCGCCAGCAGCTTCGGGGGGAGGACTGAAGCTTTCTTT. Residues: CASSFGGRTEAFF.

This clone was detected only a few times. The chain joins TRBV4-1 to TRBJ2-7; D remains ambiguous. V lost 0 bases, J lost 1 base, and 10 bases lay in between. Germline CDR1 MGHRA, CDR2 YSYEKL. The CDR3 covers 15 residues. CDR3: CASSQEVAVSYEQYF. The CDR3 nucleotides read TGCGCCAGCAGCCAAGAGGTGGCAGTTTCCTACGAGCAGTACTTC.

CDR3 protein: CATSSEWGQLGNTIYF. The DNA for the CDR3 is TGTGCCACCAGCAGTGAATGGGGACAGCTAGGAAACACCATATATTTT. The chain couples TRBV15 to TRBJ1-3, with TRBD1 identical over 7 bases. The CDR3 consists of 16 residues. After removal of 3 bases from V and 4 bases from J, the junction contained 9 bases not matched to a gene. The germline gives CDR1 LNHNV, CDR2 YYDKDF (reference sequence). The full variable domain, rest sourced from reference TRBV15 and TRBJ1-3, is DAMVIQNPRYQVTQFGKPVTLSCSQTLNHNVMYWYQQKSSQAPKLLFHYYDKDFNNEADTPDNFQSRRPNTSFCFLDIRSPGLGDTAMYLCATSSEWGQLGNTIYFGEGSWLTVV.

The genes are TRBV29-1 and TRBJ2-1; possible D gene TRBD1, 6 bases. Trimming removed 7 bases at V and 0 bases at J, with 13 bases between. The CDR3 spans 14 residues. Germline-derived CDR1 and CDR2 are SQVTM and ANQGSEA. CDR3 protein: CSAVQGASYNEQFF. The CDR3 nucleotides are TGCAGCGCTGTACAGGGCGCCTCCTACAATGAGCAGTTCTTC.

The genes are TRBV2 and TRBJ1-2; D is undetermined. CDR1 SNHLY and CDR2 FYNNEI come from the germline V gene. This CDR3 is built from 13 residues. V shed 8 bases and J shed 6 bases, with 16 bases lying between them. CDR3 DNA sequence: TGTGCCAGCTCCCGACTAAGGGCGGATGGCTACACCTTC. Its protein is CASSRLRADGYTF.

In this sample, this clone turned up a few times. The chain is built from TRBV5-4 and TRBJ2-2, with D tentatively TRBD1 (8 bases). Germline CDR1 is SGHNT and CDR2 is YYREEE (reference sequence). This CDR3 region has 15 residues. Trimming took off 4 bases at V and 3 bases at J, with 13 bases between the two ends. The CDR3 loop is CASSHRGRDTGELFF. The DNA for the CDR3 is TGTGCCAGCAGCCACAGGGGGAGGGACACCGGGGAGCTGTTTTTT.

The J gene is TRBJ1-6, the V gene TRBV18; D gene uncertain. Between the trimmed V and J ends, which lost 3 bases and 9 bases, there was a span of 15 bases. Per germline, CDR1 KGHSH and CDR2 LQKENI. The CDR3 contains 15 residues. This CDR3 reads CASSPETAFASPLHF. CDR3 nucleotides: TGTGCCAGCTCACCGGAGACGGCTTTTGCTTCACCCCTCCACTTT.

V is TRBV28 and J is TRBJ1-1, with a weak D call TRBD1 (6 bases). V lost 1 base to trimming and J lost 1 base, with 16 bases between them. The CDR3 spans 17 residues. Germline CDR1 reads MDHEN; CDR2 reads SYDVKM. The CDR3 bases are TGTGCCAGCAGTTTATTTCGCCGTGTACAGGGGAACACTGAAGCTTTCTTT. Its translation is CASSLFRRVQGNTEAFF.

The V gene is TRBV5-1, the J gene TRBJ2-3; 8 bases are shared with TRBD2. CDR1 is SGHRS and CDR2 is YFSETQ in the germline V gene. The ends lost 1 base at V and 1 base at J; junction bases unmatched: 8. The CDR3 extends over 17 amino acids. The CDR3 is CASSLTTAGARTDTQYF. The CDR3 DNA follows: TGCGCCAGCAGCTTGACTACAGCGGGGGCCCGCACAGATACGCAGTATTTT.

The V call is TRBV9, the J call TRBJ2-7, with 13 nucleotides matching TRBD2. This CDR3 has 17 residues. Trimming at V came to 3 bases and at J to 2 bases, leaving 8 bases not matched to a gene. Germline-derived CDR1 and CDR2 are SGDLS and YYNGEE. CDR3 in amino acids: CASSERTGTSGTYEQYF. The CDR3 nucleotides read TGTGCCAGCAGCGAAAGGACCGGGACTAGCGGGACCTACGAGCAGTACTTC.

The chain employs TRBV5-1 and TRBJ1-6; TRBD1 is a possible D gene (6 bases). CDR3 length: 14 amino acids. CDR1 SGHRS and CDR2 YFSETQ come from the germline V gene. Trimming left V 5 bases short and J 6 bases short, with 12 bases between. The CDR3 nucleotides are TGCGCCAGCAGTTTCGGGACAACTAATTCACCCCTCCACTTT. Translated, it gives CASSFGTTNSPLHF. The full variable domain, with the rest looked up from reference TRBV5-1 and TRBJ1-6, is KAGVTQTPRYLIKTRGQQVTLSCSPISGHRSVSWYQQTPGQGLQFLFEYFSETQRNKGNFPGRFSGRQFSNSRSEMNVSTLELGDSALYLCASSFGTTNSPLHFGNGTRLTVT.

About this clone: The junction shows a germline mismatch at one end, possibly a read error. The chain has TRBV15 and TRBJ2-5; 12 bases map to TRBD2. This CDR3 contains 15 residues. The germline V gene encodes CDR1 LNHNV and CDR2 YYDKDF (reference sequence). CDR3 in amino acids: CATSQTSGSQKTQYF. The CDR3 DNA sequence: TGTGCCACCAGCCAGACTAGCGGGAGCCAAAAGACCCAGTACTTC.

This clone was observed a handful of times. The chain is built from TRBV11-2 and TRBJ1-1, with D perhaps matching TRBD1 (6 bases). Trimming left V 8 bases short and J 5 bases short, with 15 bases between. The CDR3 extends over 13 amino acids. Germline assignment: CDR1 SGHAT and CDR2 FQNNGV. For the CDR3, the DNA is TGTGCCAGCCGGCGGGGGGCGCAAACTGAAGCTTTCTTT. Its translation is CASRRGAQTEAFF.

The V gene is TRBV5-6, the J gene TRBJ1-2; weak D call: TRBD1 (5 bases). CDR1 SGHDT and CDR2 YYEEEE come from the germline V gene. V lost 0 bases, J lost 4 bases, and 13 bases lay in between. The CDR3 is 15 residues long. CDR3 amino acids: CASSLGRRGRYGYTF. The CDR3 DNA reads TGTGCCAGCAGCTTGGGGCGGAGGGGCCGCTATGGCTACACCTTC.

The rearrangement uses TRBV2 and TRBJ1-4, with D possibly being TRBD1 (6 bases). Trimming cost V 8 bases and J 7 bases, with 17 bases left between them. CDR1 is SNHLY, CDR2 FYNNEI, per germline. This CDR3 has 14 amino acids. The DNA of the CDR3 is TGTGCCAGCCCTGATACAGGGCAGGTTGAAAAACTGTTTTTT. The encoded protein is CASPDTGQVEKLFF.

A remark on this clone: One junction end disagrees with the germline gene, perhaps due to a read error. This chain joins TRBV6-5 and TRBJ1-1, with D possibly matching TRBD1 (6 bases). Per germline, CDR1 MNHEY and CDR2 SVGAGI. The CDR3 has 16 amino acids. CDR3 coding DNA: TGTGCCAGCAGTTACTCGACAGGCTCTTTGAAGACTGAAGCTTTCTTT. Translating it yields CASSYSTGSLKTEAFF.

CDR3 region: CASSAPGGRAHEQFF. CDR3 DNA sequence: TGTGCCAGCAGCGCCCCCGGGGGGAGGGCACATGAGCAGTTCTTC. V gene TRBV9 combines with J gene TRBJ2-1; 7 nucleotides align to TRBD2. The germline V gene encodes CDR1 SGDLS and CDR2 YYNGEE. Trimming removed 3 bases from V and 8 bases from J; junction bases left unmatched: 11. CDR3 size: 15 residues.

The J gene is TRBJ2-2, the V gene TRBV6-5, with TRBD1 matching 7 bases. This CDR3 is 15 amino acids long. The germline V gene has CDR1 MNHEY and CDR2 SVGAGI. J lost 2 bases, V lost 8 bases, and 8 bases had no gene match. Here the CDR3 DNA reads TGTGCCAGCCAGAACAGGGGCCTCAACACCGGGGAGCTGTTTTTT. It translates to CASQNRGLNTGELFF.

CDR3 amino acids: CASSKGTANYGYTF. The DNA for the CDR3 is TGTGCCAGCAGCAAAGGGACAGCTAACTATGGCTACACCTTC. This sequence joins TRBV7-2 and TRBJ1-2, with 7 positions matching TRBD1. Unmatched junction bases numbered 3, after V lost 5 bases and J lost 0 bases. The CDR3 contains 14 residues. Germline values: CDR1 SGHTA, CDR2 FQGNSA.

This CDR3 reads CASKVGGSYEQYF. The CDR3 nucleotides read TGTGCCAGCAAGGTCGGCGGCTCCTACGAGCAGTACTTC. The chain carries TRBV6-5 and TRBJ2-7, with no clear D. Germline lookup yields CDR1 MNHEY and CDR2 SVGAGI. V lost 7 bases and J lost 0, with 10 bases in between. The CDR3 is 13 amino acids.

This rearrangement joins TRBV5-6 to TRBJ1-3; perhaps TRBD1 as D (6 bases). This CDR3 is built from 14 residues. Germline CDR1 reads SGHDT; CDR2 reads YYEEEE. V dropped 2 bases and J dropped 5 bases, with 11 bases sitting between them. The CDR3 region has the DNA TGTGCCAGCAGCTTTACCACAGGGAGAAACACCATATATTTT. Its protein is CASSFTTGRNTIYF.